Each of the 22 T cell receptor beta chains below was sequenced from the same sample in a study of radiotherapy plus CTLA-4 blockade in lung cancer. Generated by immunoSEQ multiplex PCR, the TCRdb table keeps only in-frame clones and is missing some. The sample records roughly 130,000 clones, about 87% being singletons. The sequenced sample was peripheral blood, obtained from a patient treated with radiotherapy plus ipilimumab. The receptor set was obtained from a human donor with non-small cell lung cancer that progressed on radiotherapy plus ipilimumab.

This chain uses TRBV9 with TRBJ2-5; D remains ambiguous. The ends were cut back, 3 bases at V and 5 bases at J, with 11 bases in the middle. CDR3 length equals 13 residues. CDR1 SGDLS and CDR2 YYNGEE come from the germline V gene. CDR3 nucleotide sequence: TGTGCCAGCAGCGGCAACAGTTGGGAGACCCAGTACTTC. It specifies CASSGNSWETQYF. Full variable domain (missing parts from reference TRBV9 and TRBJ2-5): DSGVTQTPKHLITATGQRVTLRCSPRSGDLSVYWYQQSLDQGLQFLIQYYNGEERAKGNILERFSAQQFPDLHSELNLSSLELGDSALYFCASSGNSWETQYFGPGTRLLVL.

DNA of the CDR3: TGTGCCAGCCGAGGGACTAGCGGGAACTACGAGCAGTACTTC. Its translation: CASRGTSGNYEQYF. The chain carries TRBV6-5 and TRBJ2-7; 13 bases agree with TRBD2. CDR3 length: 14 residues. V gave up 8 bases and J gave up 3 bases; unmatched junction bases: 4. Germline V CDR1 and CDR2: MNHEY, SVGAGI.

The chain links TRBV9 to TRBJ2-7, with TRBD2 matching over 9 bases. V lost 4 bases, J lost 6 bases, and 8 bases stayed unmatched. The CDR3 is 14 amino acids. Looked up from germline, CDR1 is SGDLS and CDR2 is YYNGEE. In DNA, the CDR3 is TGTGCCAGCAGCTTTGGGACTAGCTCCCTCGAGCAGTACTTC. Amino acids: CASSFGTSSLEQYF.

J is TRBJ2-2 and V is TRBV10-2; no reliable D call. Germline-derived CDR1 and CDR2 are WSHSY and SAAADI. V lost 5 bases, J lost 6 bases, and 7 bases lay in between. The length of the CDR3 is 12 residues. The CDR3 DNA reads TGCGCCAGCAGTCTCGAGCCCGGGGAGCTGTTTTTT. Translation: CASSLEPGELFF.

This clone came up once. The chain has TRBV6-1 and TRBJ2-1; the D call may be TRBD1 or TRBD2 (5 bases each). The germline CDR1 and CDR2 sequences are MNHNS and SASEGT. This CDR3 is built from 12 residues. Trimming left V 5 bases short and J 15 bases short, with 17 bases between. The CDR3 region has the DNA TGTGCCAGCAGTCCCCGGGGACCTCGACCGTTCTTC. Translating gives CASSPRGPRPFF.

This clone came up a few times. The gene calls are TRBV19 and TRBJ2-1; D is unclear. The CDR3 has 14 residues. V lost 2 bases and J 5 bases, leaving 10 bases between the germline ends. The germline CDR1 and CDR2 sequences are LNHDA and SQIVND (reference sequence). CDR3 nucleotides: TGTGCCAGTAGTATACTGGCCCCTGACAATGAGCAGTTCTTC. It encodes CASSILAPDNEQFF.

This clone was detected once. The chain combines TRBV7-3 with TRBJ1-5, with unresolved D. The CDR3 loop spans 16 amino acids. V dropped 8 bases and J dropped 0 bases, with 17 bases sitting between them. Germline V gene sequence: CDR1 SGHTA, CDR2 FQGTGA. This CDR3 reads CASRGLNQYSNQPQHF. As DNA, the CDR3 is TGTGCCAGCCGGGGTTTGAACCAGTATAGCAATCAGCCCCAGCATTTT.

The V gene is TRBV19, the J gene TRBJ1-5; the D is unclear. The CDR3 spans 13 residues. V lost 4 bases and J lost 4, with 8 bases in between. Germline V gene sequence: CDR1 LNHDA, CDR2 SQIVND (reference sequence). In DNA, the CDR3 is TGTGCCAGTAGTAAGGAGAGAAATCAGCCCCAGCATTTT. This sequence encodes CASSKERNQPQHF.

The CDR3, as DNA: TGTGCCAGCAGGCCCCTCCGGGGTTACAACGGGGTGAACACTGAAGCTTTCTTT. Protein sequence: CASRPLRGYNGVNTEAFF. The rearrangement joins TRBV2 to TRBJ1-1; no reliable D call. There are 18 residues in the CDR3. Trimming left V 6 bases short and J 0 bases short, with 23 bases between. Germline lookup yields CDR1 SNHLY and CDR2 FYNNEI.

J is TRBJ1-2 and V is TRBV10-1, with unresolved D. The CDR3 runs to 13 residues. Germline V CDR1 and CDR2: WNHNN, SYGVQD (reference sequence). V was pared by 8 bases and J by 0 bases, with 10 bases between. DNA for the CDR3: TGCGCCAGCCATCTCCGCGCTAACTATGGCTACACCTTC. It specifies CASHLRANYGYTF.

The chain employs TRBV6-1 and TRBJ2-5; possibly TRBD2 for D (6 bases). CDR3 length: 15 residues. The germline CDR1 and CDR2 sequences are MNHNS and SASEGT. V gave up 0 bases and J gave up 4 bases, with 12 bases separating them. Written as DNA, the CDR3 is TGTGCCAGCAGTGAAGCCGGGACTCCCGGAGAGACCCAGTACTTC. Translating it yields CASSEAGTPGETQYF.

The J gene is TRBJ1-5, the V gene TRBV10-3; 8 bases are shared with TRBD1. Germline assignment: CDR1 ENHRY and CDR2 SYGVKD. The CDR3 contains 13 residues. Trimming at V came to 8 bases and at J to 5 bases, leaving 5 bases not matched to a gene. CDR3 region: CAIAGGWDQPQHF. The CDR3 DNA reads TGTGCCATCGCAGGGGGCTGGGATCAGCCCCAGCATTTT.

The CDR3 DNA reads as TGCGCCAGCAGCTCGACAGTGGCAGGGGCCAATGAGCAGTTCTTC. Residues: CASSSTVAGANEQFF. This chain connects TRBV5-1 to TRBJ2-1; weak D call: TRBD1 (6 bases). Germline V CDR1 and CDR2: SGHRS, YFSETQ. The CDR3 runs to 15 residues. V lost 3 bases, J lost 6 bases, and 16 bases lay in between.

The rearrangement uses TRBV7-6 and TRBJ2-5; the D gene is possibly TRBD2 (6 bases). CDR1 SGHVS and CDR2 FNYEAQ come from the germline V gene. V lost 6 bases to trimming and J lost 3 bases, with 17 bases between them. The CDR3 contains 15 residues. Here the CDR3 DNA reads TGTGCCAGCAGTCACCCCCCCGGGGGAAAAGAGACCCAGTACTTC. It codes for CASSHPPGGKETQYF.

This chain links TRBV18 with TRBJ1-3, with D maybe TRBD1 (6 bases). The V end lost 4 bases, the J end lost 4 bases, and 20 bases lay between the germline ends. The CDR3 covers 17 residues. Germline V lookup: CDR1 KGHSH, CDR2 LQKENI. CDR3 coding DNA: TGTGCCAGCTCACAATACGTGGACAGTACCGGAGGAAACACCATATATTTT. Its protein product is CASSQYVDSTGGNTIYF.

This chain connects TRBV9 to TRBJ2-6; perhaps TRBD2 as D (6 bases). V was pared by 4 bases and J by 0 bases, with 17 bases between. The CDR3 has 18 residues. Germline CDR1 SGDLS, CDR2 YYNGEE. In DNA, the CDR3 is TGTGCCAGCAGCCCGGGGGAGAGGGCCCTCTCTGGGGCCAACGTCCTGACTTTC. It codes for CASSPGERALSGANVLTF.

V gene TRBV5-4 combines with J gene TRBJ2-1; 13 bases map to TRBD2. This CDR3 region has 18 residues. From germline, CDR1 is SGHNT and CDR2 YYREEE (reference sequence). J gave up 1 base and V 4 bases, and 8 bases lay outside the gene matches. The CDR3 region is CASSPGTSGMGSYNEQFF. The CDR3 DNA is TGTGCCAGCAGCCCCGGGACTAGCGGGATGGGGTCCTACAATGAGCAGTTCTTC.

CDR3 in DNA: TGTGCCAGCAGCTCAGGACTAGCGGGAGAGGTGTGGATGACCCAGTACTTC. Translated: CASSSGLAGEVWMTQYF. The rearrangement links TRBV7-8 to TRBJ2-5, with TRBD2 matching 13 bases. Germline loops: CDR1 SGHVS, CDR2 FQNEAQ. The CDR3 spans 17 residues. V gave up 4 bases and J gave up 7 bases; unmatched junction bases: 12.

Written as DNA, the CDR3 is TGTGCCAGTAGTATAGCGACAGGGGTTTACAATGAGCAGTTCTTC. This codes for CASSIATGVYNEQFF. The V call is TRBV19, the J call TRBJ2-1; TRBD1 agrees at 8 bases. The CDR3 spans 15 residues. V was pared by 1 base and J by 4 bases, with 3 bases of the junction left unmatched. CDR1 and CDR2 (germline): LNHDA, SQIVND (reference sequence).

This chain uses TRBV6-1 with TRBJ2-7, with 7 bases matching TRBD2. Germline lookup yields CDR1 MNHNS and CDR2 SASEGT. With 5 bases clipped from V and 6 bases from J, the junction kept 4 bases outside the gene matches. The CDR3 is made up of 12 amino acids. The CDR3, as DNA: TGTGCCAGCAGTTCCCCGGGGGGCGAGCAGTACTTC. Amino acids: CASSSPGGEQYF.

The genes are TRBV7-6 and TRBJ2-7; 7 bases map to TRBD2. The V gene end was trimmed by 3 bases and the J gene end by 0 bases; junction bases not matched to a gene: 2. The CDR3 consists of 14 residues. Germline V gene sequence: CDR1 SGHVS, CDR2 FNYEAQ. The CDR3 loop reads CASSLSGASYEQYF. The CDR3 DNA follows: TGTGCCAGCAGCTTGAGCGGGGCCTCCTACGAGCAGTACTTC. Variable domain in full (rest from reference TRBV7-6 and TRBJ2-7): GAGVSQSPRYKVTKRGQDVALRCDPISGHVSLYWYRQALGQGPEFLTYFNYEAQQDKSGLPNDRFSAERPEGSISTLTIQRTEQRDSAMYRCASSLSGASYEQYFGPGTRLTVT.

The chain is built from TRBV2 and TRBJ1-1; D perhaps matches TRBD1 (6 bases). Germline lookup yields CDR1 SNHLY and CDR2 FYNNEI. CDR3 length: 13 amino acids. V was trimmed by 6 bases and J by 8 bases, leaving 16 bases between them. The CDR3 sequence is CASSPLGGPEAFF. CDR3 bases: TGTGCCAGCAGCCCACTTGGGGGCCCCGAAGCTTTCTTT.